The 25 T cell receptor beta chains given below trace back to one sample, sequenced in a study of blood T cell repertoires in COVID-19. Assay: immunoSEQ multiplex PCR; the TCRdb copy retains only in-frame clones and omits some. The sample consists of some 300,000 clones, roughly 89% of them appearing once. Source material: peripheral blood. Receptors originate from a woman aged 25 to 39 with COVID-19, enrolled during active disease.

This chain connects TRBV7-2 to TRBJ2-7; 10 nucleotides match TRBD2. Trimming cost V 2 bases and J 4 bases; bases outside gene matches: 5. This CDR3 comprises 15 residues. Germline values: CDR1 SGHTA, CDR2 FQGNSA. The CDR3 here is CASSLSGLAAYEQYF. The CDR3 nucleotides are TGTGCCAGCAGCTTATCAGGACTAGCGGCTTACGAGCAGTACTTC.

The chain carries TRBV7-2 and TRBJ2-7, with TRBD2 identical over 8 bases. Germline V gene data show CDR1 as SGHTA and CDR2 as FQGNSA. The CDR3 runs to 15 residues. With 4 bases clipped from V and 1 base from J, the junction kept 6 bases outside the gene matches. CDR3 DNA sequence: TGTGCCAGCAGCTCCGGGGGGGGGACTTCCTACGAGCAGTACTTC. It is translated as CASSSGGGTSYEQYF.

The chain recombines TRBV24-1 with TRBJ1-1, with a possible D match to TRBD1 (5 bases). V was cut by 9 bases and J by 6 bases, with 10 bases left in between. CDR3 length: 11 residues. Germline CDR1 is KGHDR and CDR2 is SFDVKD. The CDR3 protein is CATRLGAEAFF. CDR3 in DNA: TGTGCCACCCGACTAGGGGCTGAAGCTTTCTTT.

This chain uses TRBV24-1 with TRBJ2-2; D gene ambiguous. The germline V and J ends were trimmed by 8 bases and 0 bases, with 9 bases remaining between them. In germline, CDR1 is KGHDR, CDR2 SFDVKD. The CDR3 has 14 amino acids. This chain's CDR3 is CATMPRANTGELFF. In DNA form, the CDR3 reads TGTGCCACCATGCCTCGGGCGAACACCGGGGAGCTGTTTTTT.

The CDR3 coding sequence is TGCGCCAGCTCCCCGGTGGGGACAGGGCTGATGGAGCAGTTCTTC. It encodes CASSPVGTGLMEQFF. The chain couples TRBV10-1 to TRBJ2-1; 9 nucleotides align to TRBD1. Germline trimming cut 8 bases from V and 10 bases from J; bases unmatched to any gene: 15. CDR1 WNHNN and CDR2 SYGVQD come from the germline V gene (reference sequence). This CDR3 is built from 15 residues.

CDR3 region: CASSGGDGNEQFF. Here the CDR3 DNA reads TGTGCCAGCAGCGGCGGGGATGGGAATGAGCAGTTCTTC. V gene TRBV9 combines with J gene TRBJ2-1; tentatively, D is TRBD2 (6 bases). In germline, CDR1 is SGDLS, CDR2 YYNGEE. V gave up 3 bases and J gave up 7 bases, with 11 bases separating them. CDR3 length: 13 residues.

Here the CDR3 reads CASRPTGATQETQYF. The CDR3 DNA reads TGCGCCAGCAGACCGACAGGGGCGACCCAAGAGACCCAGTACTTC. The chain uses TRBV5-1 and TRBJ2-5, with TRBD1 matching over 8 bases. Trimming took 5 bases from V and 1 from J; bases not matched to a gene: 7. The CDR3 totals 15 residues. Germline assignment: CDR1 SGHRS and CDR2 YFSETQ.

The chain combines TRBV19 with TRBJ2-1, with D unresolved. Germline CDR1 LNHDA, CDR2 SQIVND (reference sequence). The CDR3 consists of 15 residues. V lost 3 bases to trimming and J lost 1 base, with 10 bases between them. CDR3 sequence: CASSMRPSSYNEQFF. The CDR3 DNA reads as TGTGCCAGTAGTATGCGTCCATCATCCTACAATGAGCAGTTCTTC.

This sequence joins TRBV18 and TRBJ1-6, with 8 bases matching TRBD1. The germline gives CDR1 KGHSH, CDR2 LQKENI. V lost 5 bases to trimming and J lost 13 bases; unmatched junction nucleotides: 7. The length of the CDR3 is 13 residues. This chain's CDR3 is CASSGDRSMPLHF. The CDR3 DNA sequence: TGTGCCAGCTCAGGGGACAGGTCTATGCCCCTCCACTTT.

V gene TRBV9 combines with J gene TRBJ2-2, with 10 nucleotides matching TRBD1. Germline assignment: CDR1 SGDLS and CDR2 YYNGEE. After removal of 4 bases from V and 4 bases from J, the junction contained 7 bases not matched to a gene. This CDR3 has 16 amino acids. The CDR3 DNA reads TGTGCCAGCAGCTCCCGGGACAGGGGTCGCACCGGGGAGCTGTTTTTT. It translates to CASSSRDRGRTGELFF.

J is TRBJ1-5 and V is TRBV2; 11 bases agree with TRBD1. Trimming cost V 7 bases and J 6 bases; bases outside gene matches: 8. This CDR3 contains 15 residues. Germline CDR1 is SNHLY and CDR2 is FYNNEI. The CDR3 DNA sequence: TGTGCCAGCACCCGGGGACAGGGGGAGGGTCAGCCCCAGCATTTT. Protein: CASTRGQGEGQPQHF.

This chain joins TRBV6-2 or TRBV6-3 and TRBJ1-1, with D perhaps TRBD1 (5 bases). This CDR3 is built from 14 residues. Trimming stripped 4 bases from V and 1 base from J, with 10 bases between. Germline V gives CDR1 MNHEY, CDR2 SVGEGT. CDR3 residues: CASSSYDRNTEAFF. CDR3 bases: TGTGCCAGCAGTTCCTATGACAGGAACACTGAAGCTTTCTTT.

This clone has just one count. This chain links TRBV6-5 with TRBJ1-6; 7 nucleotides line up with TRBD1. This CDR3 comprises 15 residues. Per germline, CDR1 MNHEY and CDR2 SVGAGI. The J segment lost 8 bases and the V segment lost 7 bases, leaving 11 bases of the junction unmatched. The CDR3 nucleotides are TGTGCCAGCAAAACTTACAGGGGCGCCGATTCACCCCTCCACTTT. Protein product: CASKTYRGADSPLHF.

Worth noting for this clone: This same CDR3 is encoded by further DNA sequences in the sample. The rearrangement links TRBV7-9 to TRBJ2-7; a weak D match, TRBD1 (5 bases). V gave up 3 bases and J gave up 3 bases, with 6 bases separating them. This CDR3 comprises 12 residues. Germline CDR1 reads SEHNR; CDR2 reads FQNEAQ (reference sequence). The CDR3 bases are TGTGCCAGCAGCTTGCAGGGCTACGAGCAGTACTTC. It is translated as CASSLQGYEQYF.

J is TRBJ2-7 and V is TRBV4-1; TRBD2 is a possible D gene (5 bases). Germline V CDR1 and CDR2: MGHRA, YSYEKL. The CDR3 length is 13 residues. V dropped 2 bases and J dropped 4 bases, with 9 bases sitting between them. CDR3 DNA: TGCGCCAGCAGCCAACAAAGGGAGTACGAGCAGTACTTC. Translated: CASSQQREYEQYF.

This chain joins TRBV6-1 and TRBJ2-7; perhaps TRBD2 as D (5 bases). The CDR3 is 15 residues long. V was pared by 3 bases and J by 0 bases, with 12 bases between. Looked up from germline, CDR1 is MNHNS and CDR2 is SASEGT. The CDR3, as DNA: TGTGCCAGCAGTGACCCAGTCCGGGGCTCCTACGAGCAGTACGTC. Translating it yields CASSDPVRGSYEQYV.

V usage is TRBV5-1 and J usage is TRBJ2-7, with 7 bases identical to TRBD2. V lost 0 bases, J lost 0 bases, and 3 bases stayed unmatched. Per the germline V gene, CDR1 is SGHRS and CDR2 is YFSETQ. The CDR3 runs 15 residues. CDR3 in DNA: TGCGCCAGCAGCTTGGGCACTAGCGACTCCTACGAGCAGTACGTC. Its protein product is CASSLGTSDSYEQYV.

The chain is built from TRBV5-5 and TRBJ1-2; D is possibly TRBD1 (6 bases). V was cut by 4 bases and J by 3 bases, with 10 bases left in between. The CDR3 has 13 residues. The germline CDR1 and CDR2 sequences are SGHKS and YYEKEE (reference sequence). CDR3 residues: CASSPYRDYGYTF. For the CDR3, the DNA is TGTGCCAGCAGCCCCTACAGGGACTATGGCTACACCTTC.

The genes are TRBV3-1 (or the pseudogene TRBV3-2) and TRBJ1-5; TRBD1 might be the D (5 bases). Trimming left V 3 bases short and J 4 bases short, with 19 bases between. CDR1 and CDR2 (germline): LGHDT, YNNKEL (reference sequence). The CDR3 is made up of 17 amino acids. This chain's CDR3 is CASSQDLGGGLNQPQHF. For the CDR3, the DNA is TGTGCCAGCAGCCAGGACTTGGGGGGTGGTCTTAATCAGCCCCAGCATTTT.

The rearrangement joins TRBV6-1 to TRBJ2-3; D is unclear. The V gene lost 2 bases and the J gene lost 5 bases, with 14 bases spanning the gap. CDR3 length: 15 amino acids. Germline loops: CDR1 MNHNS, CDR2 SASEGT. The DNA of the CDR3 is TGTGCCAGCAGTGAATCCCCGGTACTTAAAGATACGCAGTATTTT. This gives the protein CASSESPVLKDTQYF.

The genes are TRBV7-8 and TRBJ1-1, with 9 bases that match TRBD1. Trimming cost V 1 base and J 13 bases; bases outside gene matches: 10. The CDR3 totals 14 residues. Per germline, CDR1 SGHVS and CDR2 FQNEAQ. In DNA form, the CDR3 reads TGTGCCAGCAGCTTAGTATCCGGGACAGGGCTTGGTTTCTTT. Protein product: CASSLVSGTGLGFF.

This clone is a singleton in its sample. The chain uses TRBV6-2 or TRBV6-3 and TRBJ2-7, with 7 bases identical to TRBD2. Looked up from germline, CDR1 is MNHEY and CDR2 is SVGEGT. V trimming: 5 bases; J trimming: 1 base; junction bases outside the gene matches: 2. The CDR3 runs to 13 residues. The DNA of the CDR3 is TGTGCCAGCAGTATTAGCGGGTCCTACGAGCAGTACTTC. Residues: CASSISGSYEQYF.

This chain connects TRBV6-5 to TRBJ1-6; D perhaps matches TRBD1 (5 bases). The CDR3 totals 15 residues. The V and J ends lost 4 bases and 8 bases respectively, with 15 bases between them. Germline CDR1 is MNHEY and CDR2 is SVGAGI. The CDR3 loop reads CASSSTGSPYSPLHF. The CDR3 DNA reads as TGTGCCAGCAGTTCCACAGGTTCGCCTTATTCACCCCTCCACTTT.

The V and J genes are TRBV27 and TRBJ2-3; TRBD2 matches 10 bases. V was clipped by 5 bases and J by 3 bases; unmatched bases: 8. The CDR3 sequence is 16 residues long. Germline V gene lookup returns CDR1 MNHEY and CDR2 SMNVEV (reference sequence). CDR3 coding DNA: TGTGCCAGCAGTCGGAGCGGGGGGGCCGGAACAGATACGCAGTATTTT. Its translation is CASSRSGGAGTDTQYF.

This chain connects TRBV13 to TRBJ1-3; D gene uncertain. CDR3 length: 17 amino acids. V lost 4 bases and J 0 bases, leaving 16 bases between the germline ends. Germline V gives CDR1 PRHDT, CDR2 FYEKMQ (reference sequence). DNA for the CDR3: TGTGCCAGCAGCTCCCTCCCCGGACTCATCTCTGGAAACACCATATATTTT. Translation: CASSSLPGLISGNTIYF.